This T cell receptor (beta chain) originates from a study of shared clonotypes between healthy human individuals. The germline V gene encodes CDR1 MGHDK and CDR2 SYGVNS. Trimming at V came to 1 base and at J to 2 bases, leaving 10 bases not matched to a gene. The length of the CDR3 is 18 residues. TCRdb keeps only in-frame clones here, not all; method: immunoSEQ multiplex PCR. The data contain 2 million to 3 million clones, 80% to 95% of them singletons. All the donors were Caucasian adults who lived in Nashville, Tennessee. This receptor was identified in a young man in good health. Some clones in this sample may be carry-over from other donors' samples. The source material was naive CD4+ T cells from PBMCs. Subset reported: CD45RA+ positively selected. The genes are TRBV25-1 and TRBJ2-3, with TRBD2 matching 9 bases. The DNA for the CDR3 is TGTGCCAGCAGTGAATTAGGTACCCTAGCGGGGAACACAGATACGCAGTATTTT. Its translation: CASSELGTLAGNTDTQYF. Filled out from reference TRBV25-1 and TRBJ2-3, the complete variable domain reads EADIYQTPRYLVIGTGKKITLECSQTMGHDKMYWYQQDPGMELHLIHYSYGVNSTEKGDLSSESTVSRIRTEHFPLTLESARPSHTSQYLCASSELGTLAGNTDTQYFGPGTRLTVL.